What follows is one T cell receptor (beta chain) and its context. Sequencing was performed with immunoSEQ multiplex PCR; in TCRdb, only in-frame clones are kept and a portion is missing. The table lists 200,000 to 300,000 clones, around 86% of them singletons, with approximately 5.5% in the top ten. These data belong to a study of blood T cell repertoires in COVID-19. Study background: Sources were T cells, B-cell-depleted T cells, or PBMCs; the material itself was cDNA or gDNA.

This CDR3 contains 16 residues. Trimming removed 2 bases from V and 3 bases from J, with 14 bases in between. Germline V gives CDR1 SGHDT, CDR2 YYEEEE. Seattle's enrolled individuals joined amid active infection and were then monitored longitudinally. The sequence came from a woman older than 75 with COVID-19, enrolled during active disease. The material sequenced was peripheral blood. J is TRBJ1-4 and V is TRBV5-6; D is ambiguous. This CDR3 reads CASSLRSTGSNEKLFF. CDR3 nucleotides: TGTGCCAGCAGCTTAAGGTCGACGGGATCTAATGAAAAACTGTTTTTT.